The rows below give T cell receptor beta chains drawn from one sample of a study of breast tumors, draining lymph nodes, adjacent tissues. TCRdb re-called the multiplex PCR reads through MiXCR, storing one row per CDR3 protein. The sample yields tens of thousands of distinct CDR3 sequences, 68% seen once. The source material was tumor-adjacent breast tissue. Receptors originate from a female donor with breast cancer. Some clones in this sample may be carry-over from other donors' samples. Each CDR3 is given with its conserved first and last residue. The order of the fields is clone size, D gene, V gene, J gene, CDR3 protein, CDR3 DNA. The D gene is left open where the match is weak. Size is omitted from some rows. Given values are once, few, many or a class for expanded clones.

clone_size: many; d_call: TRBD1; v_call: TRBV29-1; j_call: TRBJ2-1; cdr3_aa: CSVESPDRMAYNEQFF; cdr3_nt: TGCAGCGTTGAAAGCCCGGACAGGATGGCCTACAATGAGCAGTTCTTC
clone_size: many; d_call: -; v_call: TRBV19; j_call: TRBJ2-2; cdr3_aa: CASSIAEGGELFF; cdr3_nt: TGTGCCAGTAGTATAGCGGAGGGCGGGGAGCTGTTTTTT
clone_size: -; d_call: -; v_call: TRBV20-1; j_call: TRBJ2-1; cdr3_aa: CSARDASGHNEQFF; cdr3_nt: TGCAGTGCTAGAGATGCCAGCGGACACAATGAGCAGTTCTTC
clone_size: -; d_call: -; v_call: TRBV4-2; j_call: TRBJ1-2; cdr3_aa: CASSRETGTGYTF; cdr3_nt: TGTGCCAGCAGCCGAGAAACAGGGACCGGCTACACCTTC
clone_size: once; d_call: -; v_call: TRBV20-1; j_call: TRBJ1-2; cdr3_aa: CSARPRQFYGYTF; cdr3_nt: TGCAGTGCTAGACCAAGACAGTTTTATGGCTACACCTTC
clone_size: -; d_call: TRBD2; v_call: TRBV20-1; j_call: TRBJ2-5; cdr3_aa: CSALSGTETQYF; cdr3_nt: TGCAGTGCGCTTAGCGGGACGGAGACCCAGTACTTC
clone_size: -; d_call: -; v_call: TRBV6-4; j_call: TRBJ2-2; cdr3_aa: CASSEGPPGGELFF; cdr3_nt: TGTGCCAGCAGTGAGGGCCCTCCGGGCGGGGAGCTGTTTTTT
clone_size: -; d_call: -; v_call: TRBV6-6; j_call: TRBJ1-6; cdr3_aa: CASSYSTRDSPLHF; cdr3_nt: TGTGCCAGCAGTTACTCGACTCGGGATTCACCCCTCCACTTT
clone_size: -; d_call: TRBD1; v_call: TRBV9; j_call: TRBJ1-6; cdr3_aa: CASQGQGDSPLHF; cdr3_nt: TGTGCCAGCCAGGGGCAGGGGGATTCACCCCTCCACTTT
clone_size: -; d_call: TRBD1; v_call: TRBV12-3/TRBV12-4; j_call: TRBJ1-4; cdr3_aa: CASSRRDSSSELFF; cdr3_nt: TGTGCCAGCAGCCGGCGGGACAGTTCCTCAGAACTGTTTTTT
clone_size: -; d_call: TRBD2; v_call: TRBV2; j_call: TRBJ2-1; cdr3_aa: CASSLGASGRGDEQFF; cdr3_nt: TGTGCCAGCTCATTAGGGGCTAGCGGGAGAGGAGATGAGCAGTTCTTC
clone_size: -; d_call: -; v_call: TRBV20-1; j_call: TRBJ1-2; cdr3_aa: CSATFLQGRVGHYGYTF; cdr3_nt: TGCAGTGCTACCTTCCTCCAGGGCAGGGTTGGTCACTATGGCTACACCTTC
clone_size: -; d_call: TRBD1; v_call: TRBV7-9; j_call: TRBJ1-4; cdr3_aa: CASSPNLGGREKLFF; cdr3_nt: TGTGCCAGCAGCCCGAATCTAGGGGGCCGAGAAAAACTGTTTTTT
clone_size: many; d_call: -; v_call: TRBV27; j_call: TRBJ2-1; cdr3_aa: CASGTLYNEQFF; cdr3_nt: TGTGCCAGCGGGACTCTTTACAATGAGCAGTTCTTC
clone_size: many; d_call: -; v_call: TRBV9; j_call: TRBJ1-4; cdr3_aa: CASSVSVFGLFF; cdr3_nt: TGTGCCAGCAGCGTCTCCGTCTTCGGTCTGTTTTTT
clone_size: -; d_call: -; v_call: TRBV20-1; j_call: TRBJ1-2; cdr3_aa: CSARGKSGDNYGYTF; cdr3_nt: TGCAGTGCTAGAGGGAAAAGTGGGGACAACTATGGCTACACCTTC
clone_size: -; d_call: -; v_call: TRBV13; j_call: TRBJ2-1; cdr3_aa: CASSLRLPEGDNEQFF; cdr3_nt: TGTGCCAGCAGCTTACGTCTGCCGGAGGGTGACAATGAGCAGTTCTTC
clone_size: -; d_call: TRBD2; v_call: TRBV20-1; j_call: TRBJ2-3; cdr3_aa: CSARDSGASGMRHHTDTQYF; cdr3_nt: TGCAGTGCTAGGGACTCGGGGGCTAGCGGGATGAGGCATCACACAGATACGCAGTATTTT
clone_size: many; d_call: TRBD1; v_call: TRBV27; j_call: TRBJ2-7; cdr3_aa: CASSPLTGGSYEQYF; cdr3_nt: TGTGCCAGCAGTCCCCTGACAGGGGGGTCCTACGAGCAGTACTTC
clone_size: -; d_call: -; v_call: TRBV15; j_call: TRBJ1-2; cdr3_aa: CATSRDLSGQPYGYTF; cdr3_nt: TGTGCCACCAGCAGAGATCTTAGTGGACAGCCCTATGGCTACACCTTC
clone_size: -; d_call: TRBD1; v_call: TRBV5-1; j_call: TRBJ2-7; cdr3_aa: CASSLVDRTGSNLYEQYF; cdr3_nt: TGCGCCAGCAGCTTGGTTGACCGGACAGGGTCGAATCTCTACGAGCAGTACTTC
clone_size: once; d_call: -; v_call: TRBV20-1; j_call: TRBJ2-1; cdr3_aa: CSAREMSRYNEQFF; cdr3_nt: TGCAGTGCTAGAGAAATGAGCCGTTACAATGAGCAGTTCTTC
clone_size: once; d_call: TRBD2; v_call: TRBV20-1; j_call: TRBJ2-7; cdr3_aa: CSARDGSGTLEQYF; cdr3_nt: TGTAGTGCTAGAGATGGTAGCGGGACCCTCGAGCAGTACTTC
clone_size: -; d_call: -; v_call: TRBV6-1; j_call: TRBJ2-7; cdr3_aa: CASSRQLDSYEQYF; cdr3_nt: TGTGCCAGCAGTCGACAGTTAGATTCCTACGAGCAGTACTTC
clone_size: few; d_call: TRBD2; v_call: TRBV20-1; j_call: TRBJ2-7; cdr3_aa: CSARGRLAVSYEQYF; cdr3_nt: TGCAGTGCTAGAGGACGACTAGCGGTCTCCTACGAGCAGTACTTC
clone_size: once; d_call: TRBD1; v_call: TRBV6-5; j_call: TRBJ1-1; cdr3_aa: CASSYGTVNTEAFF; cdr3_nt: TGTGCCAGCAGTTACGGGACAGTGAACACTGAAGCTTTCTTT
clone_size: -; d_call: TRBD1; v_call: TRBV6-4; j_call: TRBJ2-1; cdr3_aa: CASSVSGGSYNEQFF; cdr3_nt: TGTGCCAGCAGTGTATCAGGGGGCTCCTACAATGAGCAGTTCTTC
clone_size: -; d_call: -; v_call: TRBV5-1; j_call: TRBJ1-2; cdr3_aa: CASSSGTDFYGYTF; cdr3_nt: TGCGCCAGCAGCTCGGGGACGGATTTTTATGGCTACACCTTC
clone_size: once; d_call: -; v_call: TRBV3-1; j_call: TRBJ2-7; cdr3_aa: CASSQGPYEQYF; cdr3_nt: TGTGCCAGCAGCCAGGGGCCCTACGAGCAGTACTTC
clone_size: few; d_call: TRBD2; v_call: TRBV5-1; j_call: TRBJ2-1; cdr3_aa: CASSVDSGRNEQFF; cdr3_nt: TGCGCCAGCAGTGTGGATAGCGGGAGGAATGAGCAGTTCTTC
clone_size: -; d_call: -; v_call: TRBV11-2; j_call: TRBJ2-7; cdr3_aa: CASSFRPARVVYEQYF; cdr3_nt: TGTGCCAGCAGCTTCCGACCCGCCAGGGTGGTCTACGAGCAGTACTTC
clone_size: few; d_call: TRBD1; v_call: TRBV2; j_call: TRBJ2-7; cdr3_aa: CASSGTGDWYEQYF; cdr3_nt: TGTGCCAGCAGTGGGACAGGGGATTGGTACGAGCAGTACTTC
clone_size: -; d_call: TRBD2; v_call: TRBV20-1; j_call: TRBJ2-1; cdr3_aa: CSATLLLREGRDEQFF; cdr3_nt: TGCAGTGCTACACTTCTACTTCGGGAGGGTCGGGATGAGCAGTTCTTC
clone_size: -; d_call: -; v_call: TRBV12-3/TRBV12-4; j_call: TRBJ2-1; cdr3_aa: CASSAGSTGFF; cdr3_nt: TGTGCCAGCAGTGCCGGGAGCACGGGGTTCTTC
clone_size: -; d_call: -; v_call: TRBV12-3/TRBV12-4; j_call: TRBJ2-7; cdr3_aa: CASSVGLVEQYF; cdr3_nt: TGTGCCAGCAGTGTAGGGTTGGTCGAGCAGTACTTC
clone_size: -; d_call: -; v_call: TRBV20-1; j_call: TRBJ2-3; cdr3_aa: CSASLIAGTHTQYF; cdr3_nt: TGCAGTGCTAGCCTCATAGCTGGCACACATACGCAGTATTTT